There are a few counts of the clone carrying this T cell receptor (beta chain). The entry originates in a study of Graves' ophthalmopathy and Graves' hyperthyroidism. About the study: The authors defined stable hyperthyroidism as no ophthalmopathy within 18 months of follow-up.

Researchers took RNA transcripts and amplified TCR beta CDR3 regions from them. The library came from an HTBI-primed first-round RT-PCR and a second-round multiplex PCR. TCRdb re-derived calls from the multiplex PCR reads in MiXCR, one entry per CDR3 protein. This sample has about 550,000 distinct CDR3 sequences, with roughly 39% found just once. Researchers turned away patients with other autoimmune diseases, uncontrolled infections, pregnancy or lactation. Clinicians made diagnoses from clinical symptoms, serum thyroxine, TRAb, thyroid ultrasound and orbital computed tomography. The V gene lost 8 bases and the J gene lost 2 bases, with 13 bases spanning the gap. This CDR3 has 14 residues. Germline V gene lookup returns CDR1 SQVTM and CDR2 ANQGSEA.

Sequenced material: peripheral blood or thyroid tissue (not recorded which). The chain links TRBV29-1 to TRBJ2-6; D is perhaps TRBD2 (5 bases). The sequence was collected from an adult man with Graves' hyperthyroidism. In nucleotides, the CDR3 is TGCAGCTTAGACGGGGTTCCTGGGGCCAACGTCCTGACTTTC. It codes for CSLDGVPGANVLTF.